The 3 T cell receptor beta chains presented below share a single source sample, sequenced in a study of T cell repertoires in cytomegalovirus infection (dated by TCRdb to the late 2010s). Instrument on record: Illumina HiSeq 1500. TCRdb itself trimmed the public reads at Q25 with fastp, ran MiXCR and retained productive beta chains. Every CDR3 protein is listed once, alongside the most common genes and DNA of its rows. Here the sample has more than 400,000 distinct CDR3 sequences; more than 25% occur a single time. The top ten clonotypes cover roughly 13% of the sample. The specimen sequenced was PBMCs. These receptor sequences come from a human donor in good health (CMV status not recorded). Some clones in this sample may be carry-over from other donors' samples.

This clonotype was recorded at least ten times. V and J are TRBV6-6 and TRBJ1-1; possibly TRBD1 for D (5 bases). Trimming pared 5 bases from V and 11 bases from J, leaving 12 bases between. The CDR3 runs to 11 residues. CDR1 and CDR2 (germline): MNHNY, SVGAGI (reference sequence). The DNA for the CDR3 is TGTGCCAGCAGTCCCCAGGGATCGGCTTTCTTT. Its protein product is CASSPQGSAFF.

This clonotype was counted ten times or more. CDR3 protein: CASSRLAGVHPAGANVLTF. CDR3 in DNA: TGTGCCAGCAGTCGTCTAGCGGGAGTTCATCCTGCTGGGGCCAACGTCCTGACTTTC. The chain has TRBV7-2 and TRBJ2-6; TRBD2 agrees at 10 bases. Germline-derived CDR1 and CDR2 are SGHTA and FQGNSA. V dropped 6 bases and J dropped 2; count of bases not matched to a gene: 13. The CDR3 has 19 amino acids.

This chain links TRBV20-1 with TRBJ2-7; D is unclear. This CDR3 comprises 12 residues. The V gene's germline CDR1 is DFQATT and CDR2 SNEGSKA (reference sequence). Trimming removed 6 bases at V and 2 bases at J, with 11 bases between. The CDR3 DNA reads as TGCAGTGCAACTGACGGACCCTACGAGCAGTACTTC. Translating gives CSATDGPYEQYF.